What follows are 11 T cell receptor beta chains derived from one specimen sequenced in a study of regulatory T cells in long-lasting Graves disease. Library construction for TCR beta used iRepertoire HTBI primers and Arm-PCR of CDR3 regions. TCRdb independently ran MiXCR on the multiplex PCR reads; one entry per CDR3 protein. The table has around 460,000 distinct CDR3 sequences, 14% seen once; the top ten hold roughly 18%. Time point noted: newly diagnosed GD, antithyroid drugs for less than 3 months. RNA from PBMCs was the source of the TCR library. These same records also appear under a second study, on T cells in Graves' hyperthyroidism and ophthalmopathy.

This material consisted of peripheral blood mononuclear cells (PBMCs), taken at new diagnosis, from a patient treated with antithyroid drugs. The source is a woman aged 45-65 years with Graves disease.

This chain links TRBV24-1 with TRBJ2-4, with TRBD2 identical over 7 bases. The CDR3 loop spans 17 amino acids. CDR1 and CDR2 (germline): KGHDR, SFDVKD. Unmatched junction bases numbered 8, after V lost 4 bases and J lost 0 bases. CDR3 sequence: CATSESNLAGAKNIQYF. The CDR3 DNA sequence: TGTGCCACCAGTGAGTCGAATTTAGCGGGAGCCAAAAACATTCAGTACTTC.

This clonotype was counted many times. V is TRBV10-3 and J is TRBJ2-3, with D possibly matching TRBD2 (6 bases). V was clipped by 7 bases and J by 2 bases, with 10 bases between them. CDR3 length: 13 residues. The V gene's germline CDR1 is ENHRY and CDR2 SYGVKD. The CDR3 loop is CAIKGLITDTQYF. CDR3 DNA sequence: TGTGCCATCAAGGGACTGATCACAGATACGCAGTATTTT.

This clonotype was recorded many times. This chain connects TRBV6-1 to TRBJ2-3; weak D call: TRBD2 (6 bases). V was shortened by 6 bases and J by 1 base, with 17 bases between the two germline ends. The CDR3 sequence is 16 residues long. Germline-derived CDR1 and CDR2 are MNHNS and SASEGT. The CDR3 reads CASRRLGPSGTDTQYF. Written as DNA, the CDR3 is TGTGCCAGCAGACGACTTGGCCCTAGCGGCACAGATACGCAGTATTTT.

This clonotype was recorded many times. The V and J genes are TRBV28 and TRBJ1-2; TRBD1 matches 10 bases. The CDR3 sequence is 16 residues long. CDR1 and CDR2 from the germline V gene are MDHEN and SYDVKM. The J segment lost 1 base and the V segment lost 10 bases, leaving 12 bases of the junction unmatched. The CDR3 nucleotides read TGTGCCATCTGGGGACAGGGGTCCTGGGATAACTATGGCTACACCTTC. Protein: CAIWGQGSWDNYGYTF.

CDR3 sequence reads: CSVDETARGETQYF. The CDR3 DNA is TGCAGCGTTGATGAGACAGCCCGGGGGGAGACCCAGTACTTC. This chain joins TRBV29-1 and TRBJ2-5, with D perhaps TRBD2 (6 bases). V gave up 3 bases and J gave up 5 bases, with 16 bases separating them. Germline-derived CDR1 and CDR2 are SQVTM and ANQGSEA. The CDR3 consists of 14 residues.

This clonotype came up many times. The chain employs TRBV11-3 and TRBJ1-1; no definite D call. V was shortened by 3 bases and J by 3 bases, with 8 bases between the two germline ends. The CDR3 has 13 amino acids. Germline loops: CDR1 SGHNT, CDR2 YENEEA. As DNA, the CDR3 is TGTGCCAGCAGCTTCGGACTAGACACTGAAGCTTTCTTT. Protein product: CASSFGLDTEAFF.

The chain employs TRBV2 and TRBJ1-1; D remains unclear. Germline V gene data show CDR1 as SNHLY and CDR2 as FYNNEI. Trimming stripped 6 bases from V and 2 bases from J, with 10 bases between. This CDR3 region has 13 residues. CDR3: CASRLTPNTEAFF. Here the CDR3 DNA reads TGTGCCAGCAGGCTGACCCCTAACACTGAAGCTTTCTTT. Using reference TRBV2 and TRBJ1-1 for the parts outside the CDR3, the full variable domain is EPEVTQTPSHQVTQMGQEVILRCVPISNHLYFYWYRQILGQKVEFLVSFYNNEISEKSEIFDDQFSVERPDGSNFTLKIRSTKLEDSAMYFCASRLTPNTEAFFGQGTRLTVV.

The V and J genes are TRBV5-4 and TRBJ2-7, with D possibly TRBD2 on 5 matching bases. The CDR3 covers 14 residues. Per germline, CDR1 SGHNT and CDR2 YYREEE (reference sequence). The V and J ends lost 6 bases and 0 bases respectively, with 13 bases between them. The CDR3 nucleotides read TGTGCCAGCACCCCCGGACTGAGCTCCTACGAGCAGTACTTC. It translates to CASTPGLSSYEQYF.

The sample holds many counts of this clonotype. The V call is TRBV28, the J call TRBJ2-7; TRBD2 is a possible D gene (6 bases). CDR1 is MDHEN, CDR2 SYDVKM, per germline. Trimming removed 5 bases at V and 1 base at J, with 15 bases between. The CDR3 spans 15 residues. The CDR3 sequence is CASSPVSRGSYEQYF. The CDR3 coding sequence is TGTGCCAGCAGTCCCGTTTCCCGGGGGTCCTACGAGCAGTACTTC.

This clonotype was seen a handful of times. The chain has TRBV28 and TRBJ1-4, with D maybe TRBD1 (5 bases). Trimming took off 8 bases at V and 4 bases at J, with 8 bases between the two ends. CDR1 is MDHEN, CDR2 SYDVKM, per germline. The CDR3 is 12 residues long. CDR3 loop: CASVQGNEKLFF. CDR3 DNA sequence: TGTGCCAGCGTCCAGGGTAATGAAAAACTGTTTTTT.

This clonotype was seen ten or more times. The rearrangement uses TRBV28 and TRBJ2-7; no clear D. The CDR3 has 15 residues. Trimming cost V 2 bases and J 5 bases, with 16 bases left between them. Germline assignment: CDR1 MDHEN and CDR2 SYDVKM. The chain's CDR3 is CASSLRAPLRDEQYF. CDR3 DNA sequence: TGTGCCAGCAGTTTAAGGGCCCCTCTTAGGGACGAGCAGTACTTC.